The T cell receptor (beta chain) under discussion was sequenced for a study of radiotherapy plus CTLA-4 blockade in lung cancer (dated 2018 in TCRdb). For the wider study: Objective responses were observed in 15% to 20% of enrolled patients, and disease control was achieved in roughly 29%.

The CDR3 numbers 13 residues from cysteine through phenylalanine. The sequence is cut down to CDR3 DNA, 39 bases in frame from base 1. Sequences LGHNA (CDR1) and YSLEER (CDR2) are obtained from the germline V gene. Focal radiation therapy combined with CTLA-4 blockade (ipilimumab) was tested in patients with chemo-refractory metastatic non-small-cell lung cancer. The method was the immunoSEQ multiplex PCR assay. TCRdb stores this immuneACCESS table with in-frame sequences only. Part of the clones is absent; in the studies checked, under half of the shortfall reflects unresolved V genes, and no reason is known for the rest. The sample data list tens of thousands of clones, and around 75% of these were observed just once. The ten largest account for 7.5% to 9.5% of the sample. Overall results and qualifications from the work: The strongest predictors of response, as reported, were early dynamic changes in blood T cell clones along with a rise in serum interferon-beta after radiation. TCR clones derived from tumors expanded in peripheral blood after treatment with radiotherapy and ipilimumab.

With respect to this clone: The antigen it recognizes is unknown. No quality values exist for individual bases; no much larger clone is one base distant.

The clonotype comes from a human donor with non-small cell lung cancer who had a complete response to radiotherapy plus ipilimumab. The V gene is TRBV4-3 and the J gene is TRBJ2-5; no D gene call is confident. The J call is doubtful: the DNA matches TRBJ2-7 better. Source: peripheral blood, taken from a patient treated with radiotherapy plus ipilimumab. In nucleotide form, the sequence is TGCGCCAGCAGCCAAGAAAACTGGAGCGAGCAGTACTTC. The translation is CASSQENWSEQYF.